Listed below are T cell receptor beta chains from one sample, sequenced in a study of blood T cell repertoires in COVID-19. Sequenced by immunoSEQ multiplex PCR; TCRdb stores in-frame clones only, minus some. The table has roughly 120,000 clones, about 88% seen once. The sequencing sample was made of peripheral blood. These receptors originate from a man in his 60s with COVID-19, enrolled during active disease. Each CDR3 is given with its conserved first and last residue. The D gene is left open where the match is weak. Clone size is given for some rows only: seen once, a few or many times, or a class if the clone is expanded.

v_gene,j_gene,abundance,d_gene,CDR3aa,CDR3nt
TRBV4-2,TRBJ1-2,few,TRBD1,CASRRDRGDNYGYTF,TGTGCCAGCAGGCGTGACAGGGGCGATAACTATGGCTACACCTTC
TRBV11-3,TRBJ2-7,.,TRBD1,CASSRDSSYEQYF,TGTGCCAGCAGCAGGGACAGCTCCTACGAGCAGTACTTC
TRBV27,TRBJ2-1,.,.,CASKRSSSYNEQFF,TGTGCCAGCAAGAGATCGAGCTCCTACAATGAGCAGTTCTTC
TRBV5-1,TRBJ2-3,.,.,CASSWTTGTDTQYF,TGCGCCAGCAGCTGGACTACCGGAACAGATACGCAGTATTTT
TRBV18,TRBJ2-5,.,.,CASSPSGWGETQYF,TGTGCCAGCTCACCTTCAGGGTGGGGAGAGACCCAGTACTTC
TRBV18,TRBJ1-4,.,.,CASSQGENEKLFF,TGTGCCAGCTCACAGGGAGAAAATGAAAAACTGTTTTTT
TRBV7-2,TRBJ1-2,.,TRBD1,CASSLALGTGTGYTF,TGTGCCAGCAGCTTAGCTCTTGGGACAGGGACCGGCTACACCTTC
TRBV27,TRBJ2-3,.,TRBD2,CASSFGTSGSDTQYF,TGTGCCAGCAGTTTCGGGACTAGCGGGAGTGATACGCAGTATTTT
TRBV6-2/TRBV6-3,TRBJ2-1,.,.,CASSYRGPGAIYYNEQFF,TGTGCCAGCAGTTATCGCGGCCCAGGGGCTATTTACTACAATGAGCAGTTCTTC
TRBV7-3,TRBJ1-1,.,.,CASSRGQYTEAFF,TGTGCCAGCAGCCGCGGACAGTACACTGAAGCTTTCTTT
TRBV29-1,TRBJ2-3,many,TRBD2,CSAAASGISTDTQYF,TGCAGTGCGGCCGCTAGCGGGATCTCCACAGATACGCAGTATTTT
TRBV6-1,TRBJ1-1,once,.,CASSEGPVNTEAFF,TGTGCCAGCAGTGAAGGGCCAGTGAACACTGAAGCTTTCTTT
TRBV24-1,TRBJ2-3,.,.,CATSRGRQYF,TGTGCCACCAGTCGAGGGAGGCAGTATTTT
TRBV28,TRBJ1-1,.,.,CASSSQAPEAFF,TGTGCCAGCAGTAGCCAGGCCCCTGAAGCTTTCTTT
TRBV11-2,TRBJ2-5,.,.,CARRGMGTQYF,TGTGCCAGGAGGGGGATGGGGACCCAGTACTTC
TRBV9,TRBJ1-5,few,.,CASSVGLRGDQPQHF,TGTGCCAGCAGCGTAGGTCTCAGGGGCGATCAGCCCCAGCATTTT
TRBV7-9,TRBJ2-1,once,TRBD1,CASSSLTGQLYNEQFF,TGTGCCAGCAGCTCCTTGACAGGGCAACTCTACAATGAGCAGTTCTTC
TRBV11-3,TRBJ1-1,few,.,CASSSQGWTEAFF,TGTGCCAGCAGCTCCCAGGGATGGACTGAAGCTTTCTTT
TRBV5-1,TRBJ2-7,.,TRBD2,CASSLYSGRASEQYF,TGCGCCAGCAGCTTATATAGCGGGAGGGCTAGCGAGCAGTACTTC
TRBV30,TRBJ1-5,few,.,CAWSRGGSPYQPQHF,TGTGCCTGGAGTCGGGGGGGGTCGCCCTATCAGCCCCAGCATTTT
TRBV28,TRBJ1-5,once,.,CASSSGNQPQHF,TGTGCCAGCAGTTCAGGGAACCAGCCCCAGCATTTT
TRBV12-1,TRBJ1-5,.,.,CASSFGRGQSFGGNQPQHF,TGTGCCAGCAGCTTTGGTAGGGGGCAAAGTTTTGGAGGCAATCAGCCCCAGCATTTT
TRBV7-3,TRBJ2-1,.,TRBD1,CASSLNRRTGIYNEQFF,TGTGCCAGCAGCTTAAATCGTAGGACAGGGATTTACAATGAGCAGTTCTTC
TRBV7-6,TRBJ2-7,.,TRBD2,CASSLAQSGRVYEQYF,TGTGCCAGCAGCTTAGCGCAGAGCGGGAGGGTCTACGAGCAGTACTTC